This T cell receptor (beta chain) was sequenced in a study of somatic mutations in cytotoxic T cells in rheumatoid arthritis. Germline values: CDR1 SGHVS, CDR2 FNYEAQ. The trim removed 2 bases at V and 4 bases at J, leaving 8 bases unmatched. The CDR3 is made up of 16 amino acids. Broader study findings: Just what the expanded CD8+ clones targeted, in terms of antigens, remained unknown.

This clone was seen a handful of times. Its antigen is not identified. Sequencing used immunoSEQ multiplex PCR; TCRdb keeps in-frame clones, though not all of them. The repertoire consists of almost 7,500 clones, with 74% occurring once and the leading ten covering about 16%. The J gene is TRBJ2-7, the V gene TRBV7-6; 10 bases are shared with TRBD1. Sequenced: CD8+ T cells sorted from blood. The receptor was isolated from an adult with rheumatoid arthritis. The CDR3 protein is CASSLYTGTGVYEQYF. The DNA of the CDR3 is TGTGCCAGCAGCTTATACACCGGGACAGGGGTTTACGAGCAGTACTTC. Full variable domain (missing parts from reference TRBV7-6 and TRBJ2-7): GAGVSQSPRYKVTKRGQDVALRCDPISGHVSLYWYRQALGQGPEFLTYFNYEAQQDKSGLPNDRFSAERPEGSISTLTIQRTEQRDSAMYRCASSLYTGTGVYEQYFGPGTRLTVT.